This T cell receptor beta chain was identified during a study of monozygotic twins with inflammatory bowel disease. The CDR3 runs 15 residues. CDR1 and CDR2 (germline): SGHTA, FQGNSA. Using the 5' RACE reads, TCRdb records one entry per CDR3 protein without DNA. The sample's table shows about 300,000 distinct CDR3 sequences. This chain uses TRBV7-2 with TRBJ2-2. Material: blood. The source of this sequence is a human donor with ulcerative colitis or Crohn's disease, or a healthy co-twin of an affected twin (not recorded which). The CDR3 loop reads CASSLVASRTGELFF.